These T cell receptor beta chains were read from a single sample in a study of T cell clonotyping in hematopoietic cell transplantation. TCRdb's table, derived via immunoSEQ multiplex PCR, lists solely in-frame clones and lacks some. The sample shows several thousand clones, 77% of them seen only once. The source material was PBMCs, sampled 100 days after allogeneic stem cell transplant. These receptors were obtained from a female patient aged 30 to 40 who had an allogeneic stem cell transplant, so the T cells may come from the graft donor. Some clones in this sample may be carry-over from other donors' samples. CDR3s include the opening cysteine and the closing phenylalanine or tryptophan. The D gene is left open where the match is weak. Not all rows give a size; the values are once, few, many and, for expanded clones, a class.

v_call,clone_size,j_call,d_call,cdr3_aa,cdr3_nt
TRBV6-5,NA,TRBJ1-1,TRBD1,CASRQGRRANTEAFF,TGTGCCAGCAGACAGGGGAGGAGGGCGAACACTGAAGCTTTCTTT
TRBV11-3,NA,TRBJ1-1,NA,CASSLNRDTEAFF,TGTGCCAGCAGCCTCAACAGGGACACTGAAGCTTTCTTT
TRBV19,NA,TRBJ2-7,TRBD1,CASSAATGALYEQYF,TGTGCCAGTAGTGCCGCGACAGGGGCCCTCTACGAGCAGTACTTC
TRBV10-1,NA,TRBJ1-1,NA,CASSEGHLNTEAFF,TGCGCCAGCAGTGAGGGTCACTTGAACACTGAAGCTTTCTTT
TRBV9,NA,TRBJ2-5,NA,CASTRGRGFQETQYF,TGTGCCAGCACCAGAGGGCGGGGCTTCCAAGAGACCCAGTACTTC
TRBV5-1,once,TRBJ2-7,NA,CASSERSASYEQYF,TGCGCCAGCAGCGAGCGGTCTGCCTCCTACGAGCAGTACTTC
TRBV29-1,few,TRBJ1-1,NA,CSVVSGLNTEAFF,TGCAGCGTTGTGTCAGGGCTTAACACTGAAGCTTTCTTT
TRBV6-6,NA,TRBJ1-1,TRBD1,CASSYSDRGTEAFF,TGTGCCAGCAGTTACTCGGACAGGGGAACTGAAGCTTTCTTT
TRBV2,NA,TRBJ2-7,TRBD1,CASSGPRQGEQYF,TGTGCCAGCAGTGGACCCCGACAGGGTGAGCAGTACTTC
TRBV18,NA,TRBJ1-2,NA,CASSPSGGIQYGYTF,TGTGCCAGCTCCCCATCGGGGGGCATTCAATATGGCTACACCTTC
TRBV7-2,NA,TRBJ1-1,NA,CASITNTEAFF,TGTGCCAGCATCACAAACACTGAAGCTTTCTTT
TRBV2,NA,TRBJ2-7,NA,CASSELRNEQYF,TGTGCCAGCAGTGAACTTCGCAACGAGCAGTACTTC
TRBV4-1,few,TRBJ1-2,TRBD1,CASSPRDSYGYTF,TGCGCCAGCAGCCCGCGGGACAGCTATGGCTACACCTTC
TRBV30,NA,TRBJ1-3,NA,CACAGRNTIYF,TGTGCCTGTGCGGGGAGAAACACCATATATTTT